Listed below are T cell receptor beta chains from one sample, sequenced in a study of shared clonotypes between healthy human individuals. Data came from immunoSEQ multiplex PCR; TCRdb stores just in-frame clones and leaves some out. The table has hundreds of thousands of clones, approximately 92% seen once. The sequencing input was naive CD8+ T cells sorted from blood. Receptors were obtained from a man aged 25 to 45 in good health. The CDR3 runs from the conserved cysteine through the conserved F or W.

V gene: TRBV10-2
J gene: TRBJ1-5
CDR3 protein: CASRTGSSNQPQHF

V gene: TRBV11-2
J gene: TRBJ2-5
CDR3 protein: CASRVGGGETQYF

V gene: TRBV5-1
J gene: TRBJ1-1
CDR3 protein: CASSLGDRATEAFF

V gene: TRBV28
J gene: TRBJ1-2
CDR3 protein: CASSSLSWSVNGYTF

V gene: TRBV29-1
J gene: TRBJ1-1
CDR3 protein: CSVEGWEGAGMNTEAFF

V gene: TRBV28
J gene: TRBJ1-3
CDR3 protein: CASREGSSSSGNTIYF

V gene: TRBV27
J gene: TRBJ2-1
CDR3 protein: CASSFGGRGYNEQFF

V gene: TRBV29-1
J gene: TRBJ2-1
CDR3 protein: CSLVTSGSYNEQFF

V gene: TRBV4-1
J gene: TRBJ1-1
CDR3 protein: CASSQRTGVMNTEAFF

V gene: TRBV6-6
J gene: TRBJ2-7
CDR3 protein: CASSYPASGAHEQYF